A selection of T cell receptor beta chains follows, all from one sample in a study of T cell responses to AZD1222 COVID-19 vaccine. Using immunoSEQ multiplex PCR, the repertoire was profiled, and TCRdb retains in-frame clones only, with some absent. The repertoire holds some 190,000 clones, with around 94% as singletons. Sequenced material: peripheral blood, taken on day 0 of AZD1222 vaccination. Receptor source: an adult in good health. The CDR3 runs from the conserved cysteine through the conserved F or W. A D gene is named only where the DNA matches it firmly. Not all rows give a size; the values are once, few, many and, for expanded clones, a class.

clone size,D gene,CDR3 length,J gene,V gene,CDR3 protein,CDR3 DNA
once,NA,14,TRBJ1-4,TRBV28,CASSPGTTNEKLFF,TGTGCCAGCAGCCCCGGGACAACTAATGAAAAACTGTTTTTT
NA,NA,14,TRBJ1-4,TRBV3-1/TRBV3-2,CASSQSGSNEKLFF,TGTGCCAGCAGCCAGAGCGGTTCTAATGAAAAACTGTTTTTT
NA,NA,15,TRBJ2-1,TRBV18,CASSPGGSGYNEQFF,TGTGCCAGCTCACCCGGGGGTAGCGGTTACAATGAGCAGTTCTTC
NA,NA,17,TRBJ2-1,TRBV9,CASSFRREGGTYNEQFF,TGTGCCAGCAGCTTCCGACGAGAGGGCGGAACCTACAATGAGCAGTTCTTC
NA,TRBD1,16,TRBJ1-5,TRBV18,CASSPSTGGINQPQHF,TGTGCCAGCTCACCATCAACAGGGGGAATCAATCAGCCCCAGCATTTT
once,NA,15,TRBJ1-5,TRBV30,CAWSAGPLGNQPQHF,TGTGCCTGGAGTGCAGGCCCTTTGGGCAATCAGCCCCAGCATTTT
NA,TRBD2,15,TRBJ2-1,TRBV6-5,CASSYSVAGGNEQFF,TGTGCCAGCAGTTACTCTGTAGCGGGGGGGAATGAGCAGTTCTTC
few,NA,15,TRBJ1-6,TRBV7-8,CASSLVKGFNSPLHF,TGTGCCAGCAGCTTAGTAAAGGGGTTCAATTCACCCCTCCACTTT
NA,NA,15,TRBJ1-2,TRBV11-2,CASSLDLQVVKGYTF,TGTGCCAGCAGCTTAGACCTACAGGTGGTAAAGGGCTACACCTTC
NA,TRBD1,17,TRBJ2-5,TRBV6-1,CASSGKIRDRGKETQYF,TGTGCCAGCAGTGGCAAAATCCGGGACAGGGGGAAAGAGACCCAGTACTTC
once,NA,15,TRBJ1-1,TRBV7-9,CASSPRMTSDTEAFF,TGTGCCAGCAGCCCGCGGATGACATCGGACACTGAAGCTTTCTTT
NA,NA,13,TRBJ1-4,TRBV27,CASSSRGREKLFF,TGTGCCAGCAGTTCAAGGGGCAGGGAAAAACTGTTTTTT
NA,TRBD1,12,TRBJ1-2,TRBV7-3,CASSSGQASPIF,TGTGCCAGCAGCTCAGGACAGGCTTCACCCATCTTC
NA,TRBD2,17,TRBJ2-2,TRBV7-3,CASSPTSGGALTGELFF,TGTGCCAGCAGCCCGACTAGCGGGGGGGCATTAACCGGGGAGCTGTTTTTT
NA,TRBD1,20,TRBJ1-5,TRBV3-1/TRBV3-2,CASSFRDREALSYSNQPQHF,TGTGCCAGCAGCTTCCGGGACAGGGAAGCCTTGAGCTATAGCAATCAGCCCCAGCATTTT
NA,NA,16,TRBJ1-5,TRBV6-5,CASSYGGAGGNQPQHF,TGTGCCAGCAGTTACGGAGGGGCTGGGGGCAATCAGCCCCAGCATTTT
NA,NA,13,TRBJ2-7,TRBV12-3/TRBV12-4,CASSEGSPYEQYF,TGTGCCAGCAGCGAGGGGAGTCCCTACGAGCAGTACTTC
NA,TRBD1,17,TRBJ1-5,TRBV18,CASSLRWGQGRNQPQHF,TGTGCCAGCTCACTCAGGTGGGGACAGGGCAGGAATCAGCCCCAGCATTTT
NA,NA,16,TRBJ2-2,TRBV30,CAWSVRATGLAGELFF,TGTGCCTGGAGTGTACGGGCCACAGGGTTAGCCGGGGAGCTGTTTTTT
NA,NA,13,TRBJ2-7,TRBV6-5,CASSYLGGHEQYF,TGTGCCAGCAGTTACTTGGGCGGCCACGAGCAGTACTTC
NA,NA,16,TRBJ1-4,TRBV5-1,CASSPGLTGNNEKLFF,TGCGCCAGCAGCCCGGGGCTGACAGGAAATAATGAAAAACTGTTTTTT
NA,NA,12,TRBJ1-6,TRBV28,CASLLRSSPLHF,TGTGCCAGCCTACTCAGGAGTTCACCCCTCCACTTT
NA,NA,12,TRBJ1-1,TRBV27,CASRTGPGEAFF,TGTGCCAGCAGAACGGGGCCGGGTGAAGCTTTCTTT
NA,NA,14,TRBJ1-3,TRBV9,CASNPSDSGNTIYF,TGTGCCAGCAATCCCTCGGACTCTGGAAACACCATATATTTT
few,TRBD1,18,TRBJ2-7,TRBV4-3,CASSRGTKGLTGGDEQYF,TGCGCCAGCAGCCGAGGGACAAAGGGATTGACAGGGGGCGACGAGCAGTACTTC
few,TRBD1,15,TRBJ2-7,TRBV6-1,CASSEGTGLTYEQYF,TGTGCCAGCAGTGAAGGGACAGGGTTAACCTACGAGCAGTACTTC
NA,NA,16,TRBJ1-4,TRBV3-1/TRBV3-2,CASSLPPATQLEKLFF,TGTGCCAGCAGCCTCCCCCCCGCGACCCAACTGGAAAAACTGTTTTTT
NA,NA,16,TRBJ1-4,TRBV28,CASSFSGTTTNEKLFF,TGTGCCAGCAGTTTTTCGGGGACAACAACTAATGAAAAACTGTTTTTT
NA,NA,14,TRBJ1-6,TRBV6-2/TRBV6-3,CASSYSSGVSPLHF,TGTGCCAGCAGTTACTCGAGTGGGGTGTCACCCCTCCACTTT
NA,NA,14,TRBJ1-2,TRBV28,CASRINGDRYGYTF,TGTGCCAGCAGAATAAATGGAGACCGCTATGGCTACACCTTC
once,TRBD1,16,TRBJ1-1,TRBV2,CASSETLGQGDTEAFF,TGTGCCAGCAGTGAAACCCTGGGACAGGGAGACACTGAAGCTTTCTTT
NA,TRBD1,12,TRBJ1-2,TRBV7-9,CASSQTGNGYTF,TGTGCCAGCAGCCAGACAGGGAATGGCTACACCTTC
once,NA,15,TRBJ1-3,TRBV19,CASSSPPSSGNTIYF,TGTGCCAGTAGTTCCCCCCCGAGCTCTGGAAACACCATATATTTT
NA,TRBD1,16,TRBJ2-2,TRBV5-1,CASSLQGAGNTGELFF,TGCGCCAGCAGCTTACAGGGGGCTGGGAACACCGGGGAGCTGTTTTTT
once,TRBD1,13,TRBJ1-2,TRBV30,CAWTDRVNYGYTF,TGTGCCTGGACGGACAGGGTTAACTATGGCTACACCTTC
NA,TRBD2,17,TRBJ2-5,TRBV14,CASSQDGRGGPQETQYF,TGTGCCAGCAGCCAAGATGGTCGGGGGGGCCCCCAAGAGACCCAGTACTTC
NA,TRBD1,14,TRBJ2-2,TRBV5-4,CASTGTDFTGELFF,TGTGCCAGCACCGGGACAGACTTCACCGGGGAGCTGTTTTTT
NA,NA,15,TRBJ1-1,TRBV6-4,CASRDRCGLNTEAFF,TGTGCCAGCAGAGACAGATGTGGGCTGAACACTGAAGCTTTCTTT
NA,NA,12,TRBJ1-1,TRBV18,CASSPWETEAFF,TGTGCCAGCTCACCCTGGGAGACTGAAGCTTTCTTT